This entry lists 14 T cell receptor beta chains sequenced from one sample in a study of cytomegalovirus exposure and HLA in healthy donors. It was with 60 Vbeta and 13 Jbeta primers that the PCR ran. Sequenced by immunoSEQ multiplex PCR; TCRdb stores in-frame clones only, minus some. The table includes more than 130,000 clones, around 76% detected once. Sequenced: PBMCs. Receptors originate from a male donor in good health and CMV-seronegative.

The chain couples TRBV27 to TRBJ1-5; D not resolved. Trimming cost V 7 bases and J 2 bases, with 9 bases left between them. From germline, CDR1 is MNHEY and CDR2 SMNVEV (reference sequence). There are 13 residues in the CDR3. CDR3 residues: CASTPSGNQPQHF. In nucleotides, the CDR3 is TGTGCCAGCACCCCTTCGGGCAATCAGCCCCAGCATTTT.

The V call is TRBV5-1, the J call TRBJ2-1; 7 bases match TRBD1. The CDR3 covers 15 residues. V lost 2 bases, J lost 7 bases, and 9 bases stayed unmatched. CDR1 and CDR2 (germline): SGHRS, YFSETQ. CDR3: CASSLQTGLRNEQFF. CDR3 coding DNA: TGCGCCAGCAGCTTACAGACAGGGTTACGGAATGAGCAGTTCTTC.

This clone occurred a few times. This CDR3 is CAIGASLSYGYTF. The CDR3 nucleotides are TGTGCCATCGGGGCCAGTCTCTCCTATGGCTACACCTTC. The chain combines TRBV10-3 with TRBJ1-2, with D tentatively TRBD1 (5 bases). The CDR3 is 13 residues long. The germline V and J ends were trimmed by 8 bases and 4 bases, with 14 bases remaining between them. From germline, CDR1 is ENHRY and CDR2 SYGVKD.

There are a few counts of this clone. The junction departs from germline at one end; a sequencing error may be responsible. The V gene is TRBV4-1, the J gene TRBJ1-4; 7 bases are shared with TRBD1. The CDR3 covers 12 residues. Germline-derived CDR1 and CDR2 are MGHRA and YSYEKL. CDR3 amino acids: CASSQDTGVRIF. The CDR3 DNA reads TGCGCCAGCAGCCAGGATACAGGGGTCAGGATTTTT.

The chain carries TRBV4-2 and TRBJ1-2, with D maybe TRBD1 (6 bases). Trimming pared 1 base from V and 0 bases from J, leaving 9 bases between. Germline V gives CDR1 LGHNA, CDR2 YNFKEQ. The CDR3 spans 15 residues. CDR3 protein: CASSQGTATNYGYTF. Here the CDR3 DNA reads TGTGCCAGCAGCCAAGGGACAGCAACTAACTATGGCTACACCTTC.

CDR3 nucleotide sequence: TGTGCCAGCTCTGGGGGGTGGGTAGCCTCTGAAGCTTTCTTT. It is translated as CASSGGWVASEAFF. The gene calls are TRBV6-1 and TRBJ1-1, with TRBD1 as a possible D gene (5 bases). Trimming removed 8 bases from V and 6 bases from J, with 19 bases in between. Germline V lookup: CDR1 MNHNS, CDR2 SASEGT. The CDR3 consists of 14 residues.

CDR3 in amino acids: CASSSNEGTETQYF. In DNA form, the CDR3 reads TGTGCCAGCAGTTCCAATGAGGGTACGGAGACCCAGTACTTC. J is TRBJ2-5 and V is TRBV27, with a tentative D call TRBD2 (5 bases). Germline lookup yields CDR1 MNHEY and CDR2 SMNVEV (reference sequence). The ends were cut back, 4 bases at V and 5 bases at J, with 14 bases in the middle. The CDR3 is 14 amino acids.

The chain uses TRBV7-2 and TRBJ1-4, with D perhaps matching TRBD1 (5 bases). Trimming took off 2 bases at V and 4 bases at J, with 8 bases between the two ends. This CDR3 has 14 residues. Germline V CDR1 and CDR2: SGHTA, FQGNSA. The CDR3 DNA follows: TGTGCCAGCAGCTTAAGGGGTAATAATGAAAAACTGTTTTTT. Protein sequence: CASSLRGNNEKLFF. The complete variable domain, with remaining parts taken from reference TRBV7-2 and TRBJ1-4, reads GAGVSQSPSNKVTEKGKDVELRCDPISGHTALYWYRQSLGQGLEFLIYFQGNSAPDKSGLPSDRFSAERTGGSVSTLTIQRTQQEDSAVYLCASSLRGNNEKLFFGSGTQLSVL.

The chain joins TRBV25-1 to TRBJ1-4; no clear D gene. Germline CDR1 MGHDK, CDR2 SYGVNS. This CDR3 contains 11 residues. Trimming removed 6 bases at V and 4 bases at J, with 3 bases between. This chain's CDR3 is CASRSNEKLFF. The DNA of the CDR3 is TGTGCCAGCAGGAGTAATGAAAAACTGTTTTTT.

The CDR3 is CASSLSGPQETQYF. The CDR3 nucleotides read TGTGCCAGCAGCTTAAGCGGCCCCCAAGAGACCCAGTACTTC. The chain joins TRBV7-9 to TRBJ2-5; D possibly corresponds to TRBD2 (5 bases). The CDR3 is 14 residues long. V lost 2 bases and J 1 base, leaving 8 bases between the germline ends. Germline CDR1 SEHNR, CDR2 FQNEAQ (reference sequence).

The chain joins TRBV9 to TRBJ1-1, with 9 bases that match TRBD1. Per the germline V gene, CDR1 is SGDLS and CDR2 is YYNGEE. CDR3 size: 14 residues. V lost 3 bases and J lost 6; bases outside the gene matches: 6. The CDR3 sequence is CASSATGGMAEAFF. The CDR3, as DNA: TGTGCCAGCAGCGCTACAGGGGGCATGGCTGAAGCTTTCTTT.

This chain uses TRBV5-1 with TRBJ2-5, with 8 bases that match TRBD1. Trimming removed 1 base from V and 2 bases from J; junction bases left unmatched: 4. Germline V gives CDR1 SGHRS, CDR2 YFSETQ. The CDR3 loop spans 15 amino acids. CDR3 sequence (DNA): TGCGCCAGCAGCTTGTTGGGACAGGTTCAAGAGACCCAGTACTTC. Translated, it gives CASSLLGQVQETQYF. The full variable domain, with the rest looked up from reference TRBV5-1 and TRBJ2-5, is KAGVTQTPRYLIKTRGQQVTLSCSPISGHRSVSWYQQTPGQGLQFLFEYFSETQRNKGNFPGRFSGRQFSNSRSEMNVSTLELGDSALYLCASSLLGQVQETQYFGPGTRLLVL.

The chain is built from TRBV29-1 and TRBJ2-5; TRBD2 aligns across 8 bases. Germline CDR1 SQVTM, CDR2 ANQGSEA. CDR3 length: 13 amino acids. J was trimmed by 1 base and V by 7 bases; bases with no gene match: 5. The CDR3 DNA reads as TGCAGCGCAATACTAGCGGCCCAAGAGACCCAGTACTTC. It is translated as CSAILAAQETQYF.

The rearrangement joins TRBV7-2 to TRBJ1-2; D is perhaps TRBD1 (5 bases). Between the trimmed V and J ends, which lost 5 bases and 5 bases, there was a span of 12 bases. Germline CDR1 SGHTA, CDR2 FQGNSA. This CDR3 contains 13 residues. Here the CDR3 reads CASSLGQEYGYTF. In DNA, the CDR3 is TGTGCCAGCAGCCTAGGACAAGAATATGGCTACACCTTC.